A single T cell receptor (beta chain) is shown here with its context. As yet, its antigen is unknown. The germline V gene encodes CDR1 GTSNPN and CDR2 SVGIG (reference sequence). There are 13 residues in the CDR3. V shed 5 bases and J shed 7 bases, with 17 bases lying between them. This sample is part of a study of cytomegalovirus exposure and HLA in healthy donors. The study ran its PCR with 60 Vbeta and 13 Jbeta primers. The assay was immunoSEQ multiplex PCR, and TCRdb's table has in-frame clones only and misses some. The sample has 90,000 to 150,000 clones, around 77% seen once. Findings and caveats of the study: TCR beta V- and J-gene trimming, according to a later analysis, was linked to a missense DCLRE1C variant. An observed cluster of highly shared sequence variants was recorded as a likely sequencing artifact. The study put under 200 TCR beta chains on its list as cytomegalovirus-associated.

The chain couples TRBV30 to TRBJ1-2, with D possibly matching TRBD1 (5 bases). The source is a human donor in good health. Sequences were obtained from PBMCs. CDR3 in amino acids: CAWERQRLSGYTF. CDR3 DNA sequence: TGTGCCTGGGAGAGACAGAGGTTAAGTGGCTACACCTTC.